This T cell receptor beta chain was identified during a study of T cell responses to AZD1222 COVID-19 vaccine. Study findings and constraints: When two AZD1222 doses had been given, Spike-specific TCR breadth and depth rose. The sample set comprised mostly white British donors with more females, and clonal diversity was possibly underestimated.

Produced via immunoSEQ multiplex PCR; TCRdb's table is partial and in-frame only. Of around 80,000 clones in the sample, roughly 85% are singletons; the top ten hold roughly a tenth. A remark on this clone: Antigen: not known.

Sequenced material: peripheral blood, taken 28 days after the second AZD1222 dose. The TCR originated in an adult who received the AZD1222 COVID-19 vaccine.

CDR3: CASSFNGGARETQYF. The CDR3 nucleotides read TGTGCCAGCAGCTTTAACGGGGGGGCCAGAGAGACCCAGTACTTC. The chain employs TRBV7-2 and TRBJ2-5; 8 bases match TRBD2. Trimming removed 3 bases from V and 4 bases from J; junction bases left unmatched: 7. Looked up from germline, CDR1 is SGHTA and CDR2 is FQGNSA. CDR3 size: 15 residues.